This passage covers 3 T cell receptor beta chains from one sample sequenced in a study of blood T cell repertoires in COVID-19. Some clones are missing from TCRdb's copy, which holds only in-frame ones; the method was immunoSEQ multiplex PCR. The sample records a few hundred thousand clones, roughly 90% being singletons. Sequencing was performed on PBMCs or T cells enriched from blood (not recorded which). The receptors here all came from a woman in her thirties who had recovered from COVID-19.

CDR3 loop: CASSSGGPNEQFF. CDR3 nucleotides: TGTGCCAGCAGTTCGGGAGGGCCGAATGAGCAGTTCTTC. This rearrangement joins TRBV12-3 or TRBV12-4 to TRBJ2-1; 8 nucleotides agree with TRBD2. Unmatched junction bases numbered 3, after V lost 4 bases and J lost 7 bases. The CDR3 spans 13 residues.

J is TRBJ2-2 and V is TRBV7-6; 7 nucleotides agree with TRBD1. CDR1 and CDR2 (germline): SGHVS, FNYEAQ. J lost 1 base, V lost 4 bases, and 6 bases had no gene match. The CDR3 has 16 amino acids. The CDR3 DNA sequence: TGTGCCAGCAGCTCCGGGACAGCAAAGAACACCGGGGAGCTGTTTTTT. This codes for CASSSGTAKNTGELFF.

The table lists this clone with many counts. The rearrangement uses TRBV12-2 and TRBJ2-1; the tabulated D call, TRBD2, remains unverified against the DNA. TRBV12-2 constitutes a pseudogene. The CDR3 spans 9 residues. The CDR3 sequence is CASRFTELF. The CDR3 DNA reads TGTGCAAGTCGCTTCACTGAGCTCTTC.